These 21 T cell receptor beta chains share one sample of origin, sequenced in a study of human T cells and chemical hapten exposure. Specified time point: patch test 1, 2 weeks after DPC sensitization. Treatment of the sample: therapeutic diphenylcyclopropenone sensitization with weekly scalp DPC. Via MiXCR, TCRdb re-called the RACE reads, giving one row per CDR3 protein. Of under 200,000 distinct CDR3 sequences in the sample, more than 12% were seen once. This sample comprised whole blood, obtained in connection with sensitization to the hapten diphenylcyclopropenone (DPC). These receptors all come from a woman in her twenties or thirties with alopecia areata. Some clones in this sample may be carry-over from other donors' samples.

The V gene is TRBV29-1, the J gene TRBJ2-3, with unresolved D. This CDR3 is 13 amino acids long. V lost 5 bases, J lost 0 bases, and 9 bases lay in between. The germline V gene has CDR1 SQVTM and CDR2 ANQGSEA. The CDR3 loop is CSVPSPSTDTQYF. The CDR3 DNA is TGCAGCGTTCCCAGCCCGAGCACAGATACGCAGTATTTT.

The chain recombines TRBV20-1 with TRBJ1-4, with 7 bases lining up with TRBD1. The germline V gene has CDR1 DFQATT and CDR2 SNEGSKA (reference sequence). Trimming removed 0 bases from V and 2 bases from J; junction bases left unmatched: 6. The CDR3 spans 16 residues. The CDR3 coding sequence is TGCAGTGCTAGAGAAGACAGGGTTCGGACTAATGAAAAACTGTTTTTT. Amino acids: CSAREDRVRTNEKLFF.

This rearrangement joins TRBV12-3 or TRBV12-4 to TRBJ1-4, with 11 bases fitting TRBD1. The CDR3 is 15 residues long. V was clipped by 6 bases and J by 2 bases; unmatched bases: 2. CDR3 bases: TGTGCCAGCAGCCGGACAGGGGGCACTAATGAAAAACTGTTTTTT. This codes for CASSRTGGTNEKLFF.

A few counts support this clonotype. The chain has TRBV7-3 and TRBJ2-6; D remains unclear. The CDR3 totals 12 residues. The V and J ends lost 1 base and 13 bases respectively, with 8 bases between them. Germline V gene lookup returns CDR1 SGHTA and CDR2 FQGTGA. The CDR3 region has the DNA TGTGCCAGCAGCTTAAACGGCAGAGTCCTGACTTTC. Protein sequence: CASSLNGRVLTF. The full variable domain, completed using reference TRBV7-3 and TRBJ2-6, is GAGVSQTPSNKVTEKGKYVELRCDPISGHTALYWYRQSLGQGPEFLIYFQGTGAADDSGLPNDRFFAVRPEGSVSTLKIQRTERGDSAVYLCASSLNGRVLTFGAGSRLTVL.

This clonotype has only a few counts. The chain joins TRBV7-2 to TRBJ1-2; a possible D gene is TRBD1 (6 bases). This CDR3 has 14 residues. The germline CDR1 and CDR2 sequences are SGHTA and FQGNSA. V lost 1 base to trimming and J lost 7 bases, with 13 bases between them. The DNA of the CDR3 is TGTGCCAGCAGCTTAGAGAGACAGGCTAGTGGCTACACCTTC. This encodes CASSLERQASGYTF.

In this sample, this clonotype turned up a few times. This rearrangement joins TRBV11-3 to TRBJ2-2; no firm D call. The CDR3 consists of 13 residues. Germline values: CDR1 SGHNT, CDR2 YENEEA. Trimming stripped 3 bases from V and 8 bases from J, with 10 bases between. CDR3: CASSFTPLGELFF. The DNA of the CDR3 is TGTGCCAGCAGCTTTACTCCCCTTGGGGAGCTGTTTTTT.

This clonotype was detected a few times. V and J are TRBV7-2 and TRBJ1-4; the match to TRBD1 covers 10 bases. This CDR3 has 16 residues. Per the germline V gene, CDR1 is SGHTA and CDR2 is FQGNSA. V shed 2 bases, J shed 9 bases, and the junction held 9 bases outside the gene matches. CDR3 coding DNA: TGTGCCAGCAGCTTAAGTATCGGGACAGGGGACCAAAAACTGTTTTTT. Amino acids: CASSLSIGTGDQKLFF.

This chain links TRBV29-1 with TRBJ2-7, with D uncertain. The V and J ends lost 6 bases and 6 bases respectively, with 9 bases between them. The germline CDR1 and CDR2 sequences are SQVTM and ANQGSEA. The CDR3 spans 10 residues. CDR3 amino acids: CSVIVGEQYF. DNA for the CDR3: TGCAGCGTCATCGTGGGCGAGCAGTACTTC.

This clonotype was seen a few times. The chain combines TRBV28 with TRBJ2-7; 11 bases agree with TRBD2. Germline CDR1 is MDHEN and CDR2 is SYDVKM. The CDR3 totals 14 residues. The V and J ends lost 7 bases and 2 bases, in that order; junction bases with no gene match: 4. The CDR3 protein is CASTYSGRAYEQYF. CDR3 in DNA: TGTGCCAGCACTTATAGCGGGAGGGCCTACGAGCAGTACTTC.

The CDR3 spells CASSASTSGRTLGNEQFF. CDR3 sequence (DNA): TGTGCCAGCAGCGCATCGACTAGCGGGAGGACCCTCGGGAATGAGCAGTTCTTC. V and J are TRBV11-3 and TRBJ2-1; 13 nucleotides align to TRBD2. Germline CDR1 reads SGHNT; CDR2 reads YENEEA. V shed 5 bases, J shed 7 bases, and the junction held 14 bases outside the gene matches. The CDR3 is 18 amino acids.

V and J are TRBV7-9 and TRBJ1-1; a weak D match, TRBD1 (5 bases). V was shortened by 5 bases and J by 6 bases, with 19 bases between the two germline ends. Per the germline V gene, CDR1 is SEHNR and CDR2 is FQNEAQ (reference sequence). The CDR3 has 15 amino acids. The CDR3, as DNA: TGTGCCAGCAGCCTGGACACCGCCAGACCCCCTGAAGCTTTCTTT. Its protein product is CASSLDTARPPEAFF.

The V call is TRBV29-1, the J call TRBJ1-1; D remains ambiguous. The V end was cut by 6 bases, the J end by 3 bases, with 11 bases between. This CDR3 comprises 12 residues. Germline CDR1 is SQVTM and CDR2 is ANQGSEA. CDR3 protein: CSVSLSDTEAFF. The CDR3 region has the DNA TGCAGCGTCTCCCTCTCCGACACTGAAGCTTTCTTT.

On this clonotype itself: This may stem from a read error, because a much larger clone lies one nucleotide away. The chain combines TRBV12-3 or TRBV12-4 with TRBJ1-6, with D possibly TRBD1 on 5 matching bases. CDR3 size: 13 residues. Trimming took off 7 bases at V and 11 bases at J, with 15 bases between the two ends. CDR3 sequence reads: CASTTLGDPPLHF. In DNA form, the CDR3 reads TGTGCCAGCACGACCCTGGGGGATCCACCCCTCCACTTT.

This clonotype has more than one count but fewer than ten. Written as DNA, the CDR3 is TGCGCCAGCAACCCAGGGTCTATTGGAAACACCATATATTTT. It translates to CASNPGSIGNTIYF. The gene calls are TRBV10-2 and TRBJ1-3; TRBD1 is a possible D gene (5 bases). In germline, CDR1 is WSHSY, CDR2 SAAADI. Trimming shortened V by 7 bases and J by 3 bases, and 13 bases separated the two germline ends. The CDR3 contains 14 residues.

The chain has TRBV29-1 and TRBJ2-3, with D perhaps matching TRBD1 (6 bases). Germline loops: CDR1 SQVTM, CDR2 ANQGSEA. Trimming shortened V by 4 bases and J by 2 bases, and 10 bases separated the two germline ends. The CDR3 has 13 amino acids. The CDR3 spells CSVGGPATDTQYF. The CDR3 DNA reads TGCAGCGTTGGGGGGCCGGCCACAGATACGCAGTATTTT.

CDR3 protein: CASRLKGSDTQYF. The CDR3 DNA reads TGTGCCAGCCGTCTCAAGGGGTCAGATACGCAGTATTTT. This chain joins TRBV7-3 and TRBJ2-3; maybe TRBD1 (5 bases). Trimming removed 8 bases from V and 4 bases from J, with 13 bases in between. The CDR3 extends over 13 amino acids. Germline V lookup: CDR1 SGHTA, CDR2 FQGTGA.

V and J are TRBV3-1 and TRBJ2-3; D gene unclear. CDR3 size: 15 residues. Trimming left V 4 bases short and J 7 bases short, with 18 bases between. Germline V CDR1 and CDR2: LGHDT, YNNKEL (reference sequence). The DNA of the CDR3 is TGTGCCAGCAGCCTAACTCGATCGATCCAGAATACGCAGTATTTT. Amino acid sequence: CASSLTRSIQNTQYF.

This clonotype was observed a handful of times. The rearrangement joins TRBV28 to TRBJ1-5, with a weak D call TRBD1 (5 bases). Germline-derived CDR1 and CDR2 are MDHEN and SYDVKM. The CDR3 extends over 14 amino acids. V gave up 6 bases and J gave up 1 base, with 10 bases separating them. The CDR3 region has the DNA TGTGCCAGCAGCGCTGGGGGGAGCAATCAGCCCCAGCATTTT. It yields the protein CASSAGGSNQPQHF.

This clonotype was seen at least ten times. The chain combines TRBV7-2 with TRBJ2-7; D ambiguous. Germline lookup yields CDR1 SGHTA and CDR2 FQGNSA. Trimming stripped 5 bases from V and 3 bases from J, with 8 bases between. This CDR3 is built from 12 residues. The CDR3 DNA follows: TGTGCCAGCAGCCCTCGACTCTACGAGCAGTACTTC. It is translated as CASSPRLYEQYF.

This clonotype was found a few times. The chain employs TRBV7-6 and TRBJ1-1; D is unclear. The CDR3 totals 13 residues. V was trimmed by 1 base and J by 4 bases, leaving 7 bases between them. Germline-derived CDR1 and CDR2 are SGHVS and FNYEAQ. CDR3 nucleotides: TGTGCCAGCAGCTTAGGCCCGAGCACTGAAGCTTTCTTT. Translating gives CASSLGPSTEAFF.

The chain has TRBV2 and TRBJ2-7; 12 nucleotides match TRBD2. The germline CDR1 and CDR2 sequences are SNHLY and FYNNEI. The CDR3 totals 15 residues. V trimming: 6 bases; J trimming: 6 bases; junction bases outside the gene matches: 9. The CDR3 loop is CASSRQLAGGAEQYF. DNA of the CDR3: TGTGCCAGCAGCCGCCAACTAGCGGGGGGAGCCGAGCAGTACTTC.